This T cell receptor beta chain was identified in a study of yellow fever vaccine responses in identical twins. Findings of the study overall: On the reported evidence, twins' vaccine T cell responses seemed partly convergent and partly personalized.

MiXCR was run by TCRdb on the RT-PCR reads, yielding one entry per CDR3 protein. There are a few thousand distinct CDR3 sequences in the sample; about 7.4% occur only once, and about 4% lies in the top ten. This CDR3 comprises 14 residues. Germline values: CDR1 SEHNR, CDR2 FQNEAQ (reference sequence). V dropped 5 bases and J dropped 5 bases, with 16 bases sitting between them. In its sample, this clonotype is medium-sized. What it binds is unknown. The specimen was T cells from blood (PBMCs), unsorted or a sorted subset (not recorded which), collected approximately 25 months after vaccination. The chain uses TRBV7-9 and TRBJ2-7; no reliable D call. This receptor was taken from a woman aged 18-35 years who received the yellow fever vaccine. Here the CDR3 reads CASSPRVASHEQYF. As DNA, the CDR3 is TGTGCCAGCAGCCCCCGGGTAGCTAGTCACGAGCAGTACTTC.